The clone carrying this T cell receptor beta chain was picked up a small number of times. Libraries were prepared by immunoSEQ multiplex PCR; TCRdb keeps only in-frame clonotypes and omits some of them. The table includes about 300,000 clones, 80% to 95% detected once. The data originate from a study of blood T cell repertoires in COVID-19. The germline V and J ends were trimmed by 4 bases and 6 bases, with 21 bases remaining between them. The CDR3 loop spans 16 amino acids. Germline V CDR1 and CDR2: LNHDA, SQIVND (reference sequence). This sequence originates from a woman aged 25 to 39 with COVID-19, enrolled during active disease. Sequenced: peripheral blood. The chain recombines TRBV19 with TRBJ1-1; possible D gene TRBD1, 5 bases. The CDR3 spells CASSTSVGEGVPEAFF. The CDR3 coding sequence is TGTGCCAGTAGTACCTCTGTAGGGGAAGGAGTTCCTGAAGCTTTCTTT.